This T cell receptor beta chain stems from a study of cytomegalovirus exposure and HLA in healthy donors. V was shortened by 0 bases and J by 0 bases, with 9 bases between the two germline ends. CDR3 length: 15 amino acids. The germline gives CDR1 SGHTA, CDR2 FQGTGA. A note on this clone: Its antigen is not known.

Primers: 60 Vbeta forward and 13 Jbeta reverse. The repertoire was sequenced with immunoSEQ multiplex PCR; TCRdb's copy has only in-frame clones and lacks some. In the table there are 130,000 or so clones, roughly 84% of which are singletons. Study-wide findings and caveats: Reportedly, TCR beta sequences accurately predicted HLA-A and HLA-B alleles in most subjects. A list of around 150 TCR beta chains associated with cytomegalovirus was given. In vitro checks showed that a few CMV-associated chains really do target CMV antigens.

The V call is TRBV7-3, the J call TRBJ2-7; the D is unclear. The sequence derives from a woman under 30 in good health and CMV-seropositive. What was sequenced was PBMCs. CDR3 nucleotide sequence: TGTGCCAGCAGCTTAACTCCCACGGGCTCCTACGAGCAGTACTTC. Protein: CASSLTPTGSYEQYF. The full variable domain, with the rest looked up from reference TRBV7-3 and TRBJ2-7, is GAGVSQTPSNKVTEKGKYVELRCDPISGHTALYWYRQSLGQGPEFLIYFQGTGAADDSGLPNDRFFAVRPEGSVSTLKIQRTERGDSAVYLCASSLTPTGSYEQYFGPGTRLTVT.